Listed below are T cell receptor beta chains from one sample, sequenced in a study of blood T cell repertoires in COVID-19. Generated by immunoSEQ multiplex PCR, the TCRdb table keeps only in-frame clones and is missing some. This table holds about 93,000 clones, 75% to 90% found once. What was sequenced was peripheral blood. Source of these receptors: a human donor with active COVID-19. The donor label of this sample is uncertain. CDR3s include the opening cysteine and the closing phenylalanine or tryptophan. A D gene is named only where the DNA matches it firmly. The size field is filled for only some rows; it gives once, few, many or a size class.

j_gene | v_gene | d_gene | abundance | CDR3aa | CDR3nt
TRBJ2-7 | TRBV5-5 | - | - | CASSLDSLSSYEQYF | TGTGCCAGCAGCCTAGACTCCCTAAGCTCCTACGAGCAGTACTTC
TRBJ2-2 | TRBV5-1 | - | - | CASSLRPDRTNTGELFF | TGCGCCAGCAGCTTGAGACCCGACAGGACAAACACCGGGGAGCTGTTTTTT
TRBJ2-1 | TRBV6-2/TRBV6-3 | TRBD2 | - | CASSYYGGGNEQFF | TGTGCCAGCAGTTACTATGGGGGGGGTAATGAGCAGTTCTTC
TRBJ2-3 | TRBV25-1 | - | - | CASSAPWYFSRPDTQYF | TGTGCCAGCAGTGCCCCTTGGTACTTTAGCCGCCCAGATACGCAGTATTTT
TRBJ2-5 | TRBV6-2/TRBV6-3 | - | once | CASSYRSGRGTQYF | TGTGCCAGCAGTTACCGGTCCGGTAGGGGGACCCAGTACTTC
TRBJ1-2 | TRBV19 | TRBD1 | - | CASSYGTGTYGYTF | TGTGCCAGTAGCTACGGGACAGGGACCTATGGCTACACCTTC
TRBJ2-7 | TRBV11-2 | - | - | CASSFTETYEQYF | TGTGCCAGCAGCTTTACAGAGACCTACGAGCAGTACTTC
TRBJ1-2 | TRBV5-1 | - | few | CASSPGGFDYGYTF | TGCGCCAGCAGCCCGGGCGGGTTTGACTATGGCTACACCTTC
TRBJ2-2 | TRBV7-9 | TRBD2 | - | CASSLSLAGLNTGELFF | TGTGCCAGCAGCTTATCCCTAGCGGGGTTGAACACCGGGGAGCTGTTTTTT
TRBJ2-7 | TRBV4-1 | TRBD1 | - | CASSQDRDRDSYEQYF | TGCGCCAGCAGCCAAGACAGGGACAGGGACTCCTACGAGCAGTACTTC
TRBJ1-3 | TRBV5-1 | - | - | CASSLVGGEGSGNTIYF | TGCGCCAGCAGCTTGGTTGGGGGCGAAGGCTCTGGAAACACCATATATTTT
TRBJ2-3 | TRBV9 | - | few | CASSVGGRGWQGTDTQYF | TGTGCCAGCAGCGTAGGGGGGCGCGGGTGGCAAGGCACAGATACGCAGTATTTT
TRBJ1-6 | TRBV6-5 | - | - | CASSYFAADSPLHF | TGTGCCAGCAGTTACTTCGCCGCGGATTCACCCCTCCACTTT
TRBJ1-2 | TRBV28 | - | few | CASGAAHGYTF | TGTGCCAGCGGAGCAGCTCATGGCTACACCTTC
TRBJ2-2 | TRBV6-5 | - | - | CASSYSGRGHTGELFF | TGTGCCAGCAGTTACTCTGGCAGGGGACACACCGGGGAGCTGTTTTTT
TRBJ2-3 | TRBV9 | - | - | CASSVWISGNTDTQYF | TGTGCCAGCAGCGTATGGATTAGCGGCAACACAGATACGCAGTATTTT
TRBJ2-1 | TRBV5-4 | TRBD1 | once | CASSLGQGVFNEQFF | TGTGCCAGCAGCTTGGGACAGGGCGTCTTCAATGAGCAGTTCTTC
TRBJ1-2 | TRBV5-1 | - | - | CASSLNGISYGYTF | TGCGCCAGCAGCTTGAACGGGATTTCGTATGGCTACACCTTC
TRBJ1-5 | TRBV18 | - | - | CASSLTGSNQPQHF | TGTGCCAGCTCACTTACAGGGTCCAACCAGCCCCAGCATTTT
TRBJ2-7 | TRBV7-3 | TRBD1 | - | CASSKSAGTGAYEQYF | TGTGCCAGCAGCAAGAGTGCCGGGACAGGGGCCTACGAGCAGTACTTC
TRBJ1-3 | TRBV5-1 | TRBD1 | - | CASSLGQGASGNTIYF | TGCGCCAGCAGCTTGGGACAGGGGGCGTCTGGAAACACCATATATTTT
TRBJ2-7 | TRBV19 | TRBD1 | - | CASSPGGAYEQYF | TGTGCCAGTAGTCCAGGGGGAGCCTACGAGCAGTACTTC
TRBJ2-1 | TRBV24-1 | - | - | CATSDETGIREQFF | TGTGCCACCAGTGATGAGACAGGAATCCGGGAGCAGTTCTTC
TRBJ2-7 | TRBV7-2 | TRBD2 | once | CASSLGGRGGREQYF | TGTGCCAGCAGCTTAGGTGGGCGGGGGGGCCGCGAGCAGTACTTC
TRBJ1-3 | TRBV2 | TRBD1 | - | CASIFRDRGGSSSGNTIYF | TGTGCCAGCATTTTCCGGGACAGGGGAGGATCAAGCTCTGGAAACACCATATATTTT
TRBJ2-5 | TRBV6-5 | TRBD1 | - | CASSYTLGQGQETQYF | TGTGCCAGCAGTTACACCCTAGGACAGGGGCAAGAGACCCAGTACTTC
TRBJ2-7 | TRBV7-2 | - | - | CASSLNGRGNEQYF | TGTGCCAGCAGCTTAAACGGGAGAGGAAACGAGCAGTACTTC
TRBJ2-1 | TRBV6-1 | TRBD2 | - | CASSETGLTFSEQFF | TGTGCCAGCAGTGAGACGGGACTAACCTTCAGTGAGCAGTTCTTC
TRBJ2-2 | TRBV2 | TRBD2 | - | CASREGLTTGELFF | TGTGCCAGCAGGGAGGGACTAACCACCGGGGAGCTGTTTTTT
TRBJ2-2 | TRBV4-3 | - | - | CASSRGPAGTGELFF | TGCGCCAGCAGCCGCGGACCGGCGGGCACCGGGGAGCTGTTTTTT
TRBJ2-3 | TRBV4-1 | TRBD1 | - | CASSWDRFTDTQYF | TGCGCCAGCAGCTGGGACAGATTCACAGATACGCAGTATTTT
TRBJ2-2 | TRBV5-6 | - | - | CASSSTGTRRLNTGELFF | TGTGCCAGCAGCTCGACTGGAACTCGAAGACTGAACACCGGGGAGCTGTTTTTT
TRBJ2-1 | TRBV7-8 | TRBD2 | - | CASSLPAASGEAYNEQFF | TGTGCCAGCAGCTTACCTGCCGCTAGCGGGGAAGCCTACAATGAGCAGTTCTTC
TRBJ1-2 | TRBV7-9 | TRBD1 | - | CASSFPLGQGARGYTF | TGTGCCAGCAGCTTTCCACTTGGCCAGGGGGCTCGAGGCTACACCTTC
TRBJ2-3 | TRBV4-3 | - | - | CASSQEGVRTDTQYF | TGCGCCAGCAGCCAAGAAGGGGTGCGGACAGATACGCAGTATTTT
TRBJ2-7 | TRBV21-1 | - | - | CASSKWGAQNPYEQYF | TGTGCCAGCAGCAAATGGGGCGCCCAAAATCCCTACGAGCAGTACTTC
TRBJ2-7 | TRBV3-1/TRBV3-2 | - | once | CASSQGQAYEQYF | TGTGCCAGCAGCCAAGGACAGGCCTACGAGCAGTACTTC
TRBJ1-1 | TRBV18 | - | - | CASSRQPGGTEAFF | TGTGCCAGCTCACGTCAACCGGGAGGCACTGAAGCTTTCTTT
TRBJ1-2 | TRBV4-1 | TRBD1 | few | CASSPISRGRGGYTF | TGCGCCAGCAGCCCTATCTCCAGGGGGCGGGGAGGCTACACCTTC
TRBJ2-3 | TRBV2 | - | - | CASSEVGAPRDTQYF | TGTGCCAGCAGTGAGGTGGGGGCGCCTAGGGATACGCAGTATTTT
TRBJ2-5 | TRBV12-3/TRBV12-4 | TRBD2 | - | CASTLAGTLTQYF | TGTGCCAGCACCCTAGCGGGGACTTTGACCCAGTACTTC
TRBJ2-7 | TRBV5-4 | TRBD1 | - | CASSLGPRGRSLYEQYF | TGTGCCAGCAGCTTGGGGCCCAGGGGGCGATCTCTATACGAGCAGTACTTC
TRBJ2-4 | TRBV24-1 | - | - | CATSDTTGEENIQYF | TGTGCCACCAGTGATACTACAGGGGAGGAAAACATTCAGTACTTC
TRBJ2-7 | TRBV18 | - | once | CASSPAGTLQYF | TGTGCCAGCTCACCAGCAGGCACCCTCCAGTACTTC
TRBJ1-6 | TRBV30 | - | - | CAWRRLSGILSPLHF | TGTGCCTGGAGACGACTTTCCGGGATCCTCTCACCCCTCCACTTT
TRBJ1-6 | TRBV7-2 | TRBD1 | - | CASSLGLQGDNSPLHF | TGTGCCAGCAGCTTGGGCCTACAGGGGGATAATTCACCCCTCCACTTT
TRBJ2-5 | TRBV10-3 | TRBD2 | - | CAISVAGETQYF | TGTGCCATCAGTGTAGCGGGGGAGACCCAGTACTTC
TRBJ2-2 | TRBV3-1/TRBV3-2 | TRBD2 | - | CASSQGLAGVITGELFF | TGTGCCAGCAGCCAAGGGTTAGCGGGGGTGATCACCGGGGAGCTGTTTTTT